This T cell receptor (beta chain) derives from a study of radiation and T cells in renal cell carcinoma. Study findings and constraints: Top tumor clonotypes rose in blood 2 weeks post-radiation, then contracted.

Worth noting for this clone: The antigen is undetermined.

Specified time point: blood 2 weeks post-SBRT. The treatment was: 15 Gy SBRT to primary tumor, nephrectomy 4 weeks later. After SBRT, blood was collected at 2 and 4 weeks, plus baseline. This table comes from immunoSEQ multiplex PCR, and its TCRdb copy is limited to in-frame clones, with some not included. This table has about 120,000 clones, 70% to 90% appearing once. Looked up from germline, CDR1 is SGHTS and CDR2 is YDEGEE. The CDR3 contains 16 residues. The V gene end was trimmed by 3 bases and the J gene end by 2 bases; junction bases not matched to a gene: 7. This chain connects TRBV5-8 to TRBJ2-2; 7 nucleotides match TRBD1. The receptor's source is an older woman with renal cell carcinoma. This material consisted of blood, taken from a patient whose treatment included radiotherapy and nephrectomy. CDR3 loop: CASSSPGQHNTGELFF. DNA of the CDR3: TGTGCCAGCAGCTCGCCGGGACAGCATAACACCGGGGAGCTGTTTTTT.